These 15 T cell receptor beta chains originate from one sample sequenced in a study of blood T cell repertoires in COVID-19. Sequencing was performed with immunoSEQ multiplex PCR; in TCRdb, only in-frame clones are kept and a portion is missing. The table lists about 64,000 clones, 80% to 90% of them singletons. Sequencing was done on a sample of peripheral blood. The receptors stem from a man older than 75 with acute or convalescent COVID-19.

The chain couples TRBV21-1 to TRBJ2-1; no DNA check was done on the table's D call, TRBD1. TRBV21-1 is a pseudogene segment. This CDR3 is 15 amino acids long. Here the CDR3 reads CASSISGGCHNEQFF. The DNA of the CDR3 is TGTGCCAGCAGCATATCAGGGGGGTGTCATAATGAGCAGTTCTTC.

The rearrangement links TRBV30 to TRBJ1-4; the D gene is possibly TRBD1 (6 bases). Trimming pared 0 bases from V and 7 bases from J, leaving 15 bases between. The CDR3 has 15 amino acids. Germline V lookup: CDR1 GTSNPN, CDR2 SVGIG (reference sequence). The CDR3 DNA sequence: TGTGCCTGGAGTGTACAGGGAACTAGGGGTGAAAAACTGTTTTTT. Translation gives CAWSVQGTRGEKLFF. Full variable domain (remainder filled in from reference TRBV30 and TRBJ1-4): SQTIHQWPATLVQPVGSPLSLECTVEGTSNPNLYWYRQAAGRGLQLLFYSVGIGQISSEVPQNLSASRPQDRQFILSSKKLLLSDSGFYLCAWSVQGTRGEKLFFGSGTQLSVL.

This sequence joins TRBV2 and TRBJ2-2; 10 bases map to TRBD1. V gave up 2 bases and J gave up 5 bases; unmatched junction bases: 2. The germline V gene encodes CDR1 SNHLY and CDR2 FYNNEI. The CDR3 spans 15 residues. CDR3 sequence reads: CASSERDRGTGELFF. DNA of the CDR3: TGTGCCAGCAGTGAAAGGGACAGGGGAACCGGGGAGCTGTTTTTT.

The CDR3 DNA reads as TGCGCCAGCAGGCGCGGGCCCCTCGGCTATGGCTACACCTTC. It encodes CASRRGPLGYGYTF. The J gene is TRBJ1-2, the V gene TRBV4-1, with D unresolved. The V and J ends lost 6 bases and 4 bases respectively, with 15 bases between them. Germline V gives CDR1 MGHRA, CDR2 YSYEKL. The CDR3 is made up of 14 amino acids.

V usage is TRBV12-3 or TRBV12-4 and J usage is TRBJ1-2; possibly TRBD1 for D (5 bases). The CDR3 totals 13 residues. V gave up 6 bases and J gave up 0 bases, with 8 bases separating them. The CDR3 loop reads CASSMDTNYGYTF. CDR3 in DNA: TGTGCCAGCAGCATGGACACTAACTATGGCTACACCTTC.

V gene TRBV3-1 (or the pseudogene TRBV3-2) combines with J gene TRBJ2-5, with TRBD2 matching 7 bases. Germline lookup yields CDR1 LGHDT and CDR2 YNNKEL (reference sequence). The V gene end was trimmed by 4 bases and the J gene end by 5 bases; junction bases not matched to a gene: 7. The CDR3 consists of 14 residues. The chain's CDR3 is CASSLTSPGETQYF. The CDR3 DNA reads TGTGCCAGCAGCCTGACTAGCCCGGGGGAGACCCAGTACTTC.

The chain uses TRBV19 and TRBJ1-4; 7 bases match TRBD1. Trimming removed 4 bases from V and 4 bases from J; junction bases left unmatched: 9. The CDR3 has 16 amino acids. Germline V gene sequence: CDR1 LNHDA, CDR2 SQIVND (reference sequence). In DNA form, the CDR3 reads TGTGCCAGTAGTAAAGGGGAGACAGGGATTAATGAAAAACTGTTTTTT. Amino acids: CASSKGETGINEKLFF.

The CDR3, as DNA: TGTGCCAGCAGCACGGGACTAGCGGGGGGTCTGTACCAAGAGACCCAGTACTTC. Its protein is CASSTGLAGGLYQETQYF. The chain combines TRBV11-3 with TRBJ2-5; 15 bases agree with TRBD2. This CDR3 is built from 18 residues. The V gene's germline CDR1 is SGHNT and CDR2 YENEEA. The J segment lost 0 bases and the V segment lost 5 bases, leaving 7 bases of the junction unmatched.

This chain joins TRBV5-6 and TRBJ1-1, with 8 nucleotides matching TRBD1. The CDR3 runs to 16 residues. The trim removed 0 bases at V and 1 base at J, leaving 5 bases unmatched. Looked up from germline, CDR1 is SGHDT and CDR2 is YYEEEE. This CDR3 is CASSLGWDRRNTEAFF. The CDR3 coding sequence is TGTGCCAGCAGCTTGGGGTGGGACAGGAGGAACACTGAAGCTTTCTTT.

This clone was seen just once. The chain combines TRBV5-1 with TRBJ1-4; a possible D gene is TRBD1 (5 bases). The CDR3 consists of 14 residues. V was pared by 4 bases and J by 6 bases, with 13 bases between. From germline, CDR1 is SGHRS and CDR2 YFSETQ. CDR3 nucleotide sequence: TGCGCCAGCAGCGCGACAGACGGCCATGAAAAACTGTTTTTT. Translating gives CASSATDGHEKLFF.

The chain employs TRBV6-5 and TRBJ1-1; perhaps TRBD1 as D (5 bases). V was shortened by 4 bases and J by 5 bases, with 14 bases between the two germline ends. Germline V lookup: CDR1 MNHEY, CDR2 SVGAGI. This CDR3 is built from 14 residues. CDR3 sequence reads: CASSSHRSGTEAFF. The CDR3, as DNA: TGTGCCAGCAGTTCCCACAGGTCTGGGACTGAAGCTTTCTTT.

This chain uses TRBV18 with TRBJ1-1; 9 bases agree with TRBD1. V shed 2 bases and J 1 base; nucleotides not matched to a gene: 8. The V gene's germline CDR1 is KGHSH and CDR2 LQKENI. The CDR3 is 17 amino acids. The CDR3 DNA sequence: TGTGCCAGCTCACCAAAATACAGGGGGCGCGGGAACACTGAAGCTTTCTTT. This sequence encodes CASSPKYRGRGNTEAFF.

The gene calls are TRBV7-2 and TRBJ1-2; D is unclear. V was shortened by 1 base and J by 3 bases, with 9 bases between the two germline ends. CDR3 size: 14 residues. Germline V CDR1 and CDR2: SGHTA, FQGNSA. CDR3 DNA sequence: TGTGCCAGCAGCTTAGTTGGCGGGGACTATGGCTACACCTTC. Translating it yields CASSLVGGDYGYTF.

The gene calls are TRBV19 and TRBJ2-3; 7 bases map to TRBD2. The V segment lost 8 bases and the J segment 6 bases; nucleotides outside the gene matches: 8. Per the germline V gene, CDR1 is LNHDA and CDR2 is SQIVND (reference sequence). The CDR3 consists of 13 residues. CDR3 coding DNA: TGTGCCAGTGGGTCGGGGGGTGGTGATACGCAGTATTTT. Translated: CASGSGGGDTQYF.

J is TRBJ2-3 and V is TRBV9; D remains ambiguous. This CDR3 is 15 amino acids long. Germline V gives CDR1 SGDLS, CDR2 YYNGEE. The V end was cut by 6 bases, the J end by 0 bases, with 14 bases between. The CDR3 DNA follows: TGTGCCAGCACCTATTTACCTTCTAGCACAGATACGCAGTATTTT. This codes for CASTYLPSSTDTQYF. The variable domain in full, completed from reference TRBV9 and TRBJ2-3, reads DSGVTQTPKHLITATGQRVTLRCSPRSGDLSVYWYQQSLDQGLQFLIQYYNGEERAKGNILERFSAQQFPDLHSELNLSSLELGDSALYFCASTYLPSSTDTQYFGPGTRLTVL.